This section outlines one T cell receptor beta chain sequence together with its context. It has no known antigen specificity. The input lacks base qualities; no much larger clone sits a single base away. From a lookup of the germline V gene (reference sequence), CDR1 and CDR2 are MNHEY and SMNVEV. Ends trimmed: V by 5 bases, J by 2 bases; bases unmatched to a gene: 11. Including the terminal cysteine and phenylalanine, the CDR3 comprises 18 residues. Kept here is only the CDR3 DNA, which spans 54 bases and is read in frame from base 1. The control group consisted of 10 to 12 patients who received myeloablative marrow transplants with methotrexate plus a calcineurin inhibitor and who were sampled 1 year after transplant. Mononuclear cells from peripheral blood and bone marrow were separated by Ficoll-Hypaque density centrifugation and then cryopreserved. Genomic DNA was the input for TRB sequencing, which was run either with the immunoSEQ assay at survey resolution or with the hsTCRB kit. On the study's bioinformatics: Initial read processing used immunoSEQ software, and repertoire analyses used the LymphoSeq R package. Clonality was computed as 1 minus normalized Shannon entropy, and a Gini coefficient was also calculated for each TRB dataset. To infer phenotypes in unsorted samples, TRB sequences from sorted subsets of the recipient or donor were mapped onto unsorted samples from the same recipient. This is the immuneACCESS table as TCRdb keeps it, with only in-frame sequences that have V and J called. A part of the clones is gone; compared with another copy, unresolved V genes explain less than half, and the rest is unexplained. V and J calls and clone size are those listed in that table; D and trimming were worked out from the DNA. This sample gives some 21,000 clones in total; approximately 86% of them show up just once. The ten largest account for approximately 2.3% of the sample.

This sample is part of a study of T cells after posttransplantation cyclophosphamide (dated by TCRdb to the mid-2010s). With respect to the entire study: The study tracked T cell repertoire reconstitution by TRB sequencing after myeloablative bone marrow transplantation using posttransplantation cyclophosphamide as GVHD prophylaxis. Antigen receptor sequencing was done on samples from over 30 PTCy-treated patients and from over 15 related bone marrow donors of those patients. Blood from all 35 or so PTCy patients with 1-year posttransplant specimens was subjected to TRB sequencing. In 3 patients, TRB sequencing was also performed on up to 3 more blood samples taken 2 to 5.2 years after transplant, and in several patients, pretransplant blood was also TRB-sequenced. Because TRA and TRB clonality correlated tightly in fewer than ten samples, later TCR analyses were limited to TRB. Public TRB sequences were compared against a database of over 3,000 sequences linked to responses to pathogens, tumor antigens, self-antigens and alloantigens.

Overall results and qualifications from the work: The TRB repertoires of T cells infiltrating skin or the GI tract showed only limited overlap with the TRB repertoires found in blood. At 1-2 months, donor-recipient similarity was low but rose over the first year, and the later blood repertoires were often dominated by donor CD8+ memory clones. Across the approximately 42 patients, TRB clonality was highly associated with recipient CMV seropositivity and CMV reactivation, and diversity with PTCy was similar to that in the CNI/methotrexate controls.

The sample here was PBMCs, taken 350 to 400 days after allogeneic stem cell transplant with calcineurin inhibitor and methotrexate. This clonotype originated in a female patient between 30 and 45 years old who received an allogeneic stem cell transplant from an unrelated donor, was CMV-positive, and had acute and chronic GVHD. Some T cells present after a transplant may be cells of the graft donor. The chain is made from TRBV27 and TRBJ2-3, with 12 bases aligning to TRBD2. The nucleotide sequence reads TGTGCCAGCAGTCGGGGGGAAACTAGCGGGAGGTTCACAGATACGCAGTATTTT. This is translated as CASSRGETSGRFTDTQYF.